The clone carrying this TCR beta chain has only one observation. Germline CDR1 reads KGHSH; CDR2 reads LQKENI. The CDR3 runs to 15 residues. V lost 3 bases and J 2 bases, leaving 14 bases between the germline ends. Clones were read by immunoSEQ multiplex PCR, and TCRdb kept only the in-frame ones, dropping some. Among more than 85,000 clones, more than 90% were seen once, and the ten largest hold 5.7%. This record comes from a study of blood T cell repertoires in COVID-19. The sequencing sample was made of peripheral blood. The rearrangement links TRBV18 to TRBJ2-7; D not certain. This clonotype was sampled from a man in his 70s with acute or convalescent COVID-19. The CDR3 nucleotides are TGTGCCAGCTCACCCAGATTCCAACAAACCTACGAGCAGTACTTC. Translating gives CASSPRFQQTYEQYF.